Listed here are 5 T cell receptor beta chains from one sample, sequenced in a study of OX40 agonist ivuxolimab in advanced cancers. TCRdb's copy holds only in-frame clones and misses some; the assay was immunoSEQ multiplex PCR. The sample yields more than 50,000 clones, about 79% seen once. Sequences were derived from CD4+ or CD8+ T cells sorted from blood, sampled in a trial of the OX40 agonist ivuxolimab. The receptors were gathered from an adult with an advanced solid tumor such as melanoma, head and neck, liver or kidney cancer.

The DNA for the CDR3 is TGTGCCAGCAGCACGACCCTAACAGGGGACGAGACCCAGTACTTC. Translated, it gives CASSTTLTGDETQYF. The chain joins TRBV9 to TRBJ2-5; TRBD1 agrees at 7 bases. Germline CDR1 SGDLS, CDR2 YYNGEE. Losses at the gene ends were 4 bases for V and 5 bases for J; bases not matched to a gene: 11. The CDR3 sequence is 15 residues long.

This rearrangement joins TRBV29-1 to TRBJ2-7; 12 bases fit TRBD2. V trimming: 6 bases; J trimming: 0 bases; junction bases outside the gene matches: 3. The CDR3 has 14 residues. Germline CDR1 reads SQVTM; CDR2 reads ANQGSEA. CDR3 DNA: TGCAGCGTGGCGGGACTAGCGGGCTCCTACGAGCAGTACTTC. Protein product: CSVAGLAGSYEQYF.

As to this clone: Other nucleotide sequences from this sample produce the same CDR3. This chain links TRBV27 with TRBJ2-1; D possibly matches TRBD1 or TRBD2 (5 bases each). Germline CDR1 and CDR2: MNHEY and SMNVEV (reference sequence). V was clipped by 5 bases and J by 3 bases, with 14 bases between them. CDR3 length: 15 amino acids. The CDR3 DNA follows: TGTGCCAGCAGTCCTAGGGACGGAATCTACAATGAGCAGTTCTTC. This sequence encodes CASSPRDGIYNEQFF.

The V gene is TRBV19, the J gene TRBJ2-7; tentatively, D is TRBD1 (6 bases). The CDR3 extends over 15 amino acids. The germline V gene encodes CDR1 LNHDA and CDR2 SQIVND (reference sequence). The V end lost 3 bases, the J end lost 7 bases, and 19 bases lay between the germline ends. For the CDR3, the DNA is TGTGCCAGTAGTATTGGGACACCCCAAACGGGGGAGCAGTACTTC. This gives the protein CASSIGTPQTGEQYF.

The J gene is TRBJ1-5, the V gene TRBV2; D is possibly TRBD1 (6 bases). In germline, CDR1 is SNHLY, CDR2 FYNNEI. Deletions cut 6 bases from V and 7 bases from J, with 16 bases between. The CDR3 runs 14 residues. CDR3 sequence (DNA): TGTGCCAGCAGCGTACAGGGTATGAAACAGCCCCAGCATTTT. Residues: CASSVQGMKQPQHF.